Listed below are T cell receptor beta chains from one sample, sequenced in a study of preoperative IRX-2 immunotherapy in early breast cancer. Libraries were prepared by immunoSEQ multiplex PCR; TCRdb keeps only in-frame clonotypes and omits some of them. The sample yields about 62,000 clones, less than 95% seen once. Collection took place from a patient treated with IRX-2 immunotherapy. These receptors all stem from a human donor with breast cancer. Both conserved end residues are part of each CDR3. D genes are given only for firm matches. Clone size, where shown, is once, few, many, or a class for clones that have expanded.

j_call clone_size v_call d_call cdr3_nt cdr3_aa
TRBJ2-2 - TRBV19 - TGTGCCAGTAGTATAGGGCCGGGATGGAGCGGGGAGCTGTTTTTT CASSIGPGWSGELFF
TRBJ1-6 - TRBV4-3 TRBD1 TGCGCCAGCAGCCACAAAACAGGGGCTTCACCCCTCCACTTT CASSHKTGASPLHF
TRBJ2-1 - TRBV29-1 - TGCAGCGTTGACACGGGGGCCACTTACAATGAGCAGTTCTTC CSVDTGATYNEQFF
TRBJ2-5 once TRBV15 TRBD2 TGTGCCACCAGCAGCGGTCGGGCGGGGGGGTACCAAGAGACCCAGTACTTC CATSSGRAGGYQETQYF
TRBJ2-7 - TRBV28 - TGTGCCAGCAGTTTCGGGCAGACACGCGAGCAGTACTTC CASSFGQTREQYF
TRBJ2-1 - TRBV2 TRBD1 TGTGCCAGCAGCGCCGGGACAGGGGCGCAGTTCTTC CASSAGTGAQFF
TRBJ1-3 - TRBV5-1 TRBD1 TGCGCCAGTAGCTTGTTGGGACAGGGAGTATCTGGAAACACCATATATTTT CASSLLGQGVSGNTIYF
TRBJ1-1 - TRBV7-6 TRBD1 TGTGCCAGCAGCCTGACGACAGGGGGCGTTGAAGCTTTCTTT CASSLTTGGVEAFF
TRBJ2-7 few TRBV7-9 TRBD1 TGTGCCAGCAGCGCCGGGACAGGTACTTTATTC CASSAGTGTLF
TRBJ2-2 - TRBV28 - TGTGCCAGCAGTTATATAACCGGGGAGCTGTTTTTT CASSYITGELFF
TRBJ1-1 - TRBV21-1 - TGTGCCAGCAGCCCCAAATCCCGAGAGAACACTGAAGCTTTCTTT CASSPKSRENTEAFF
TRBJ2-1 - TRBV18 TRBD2 TGTGCCAGCTCACCGCGGGTAGAAGGACTAGCGGGGAGGCCCAATGAGCAGTTCTTC CASSPRVEGLAGRPNEQFF
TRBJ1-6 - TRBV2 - TGTGCCAGCAGGGCCCGTCGGAACCGGGATAATTCACCCCTCCACTTT CASRARRNRDNSPLHF
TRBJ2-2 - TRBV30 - TGTGCCTGGAATTGGGACTCAAACACCGGGGAGCTGTTTTTT CAWNWDSNTGELFF
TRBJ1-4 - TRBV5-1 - TGCGCCAGCAGCTTGGGTCGCAGCGGTAATGAAAAACTGTTTTTT CASSLGRSGNEKLFF
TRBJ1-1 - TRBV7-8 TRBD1 TGTGCCAGCAGCCCAGGGACAGAGCTGAACACTGAAGCTTTCTTT CASSPGTELNTEAFF
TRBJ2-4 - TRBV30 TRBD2 TGTGCCTGGAGCGCTTACGGGATGACTATTAGCGGGAGGGCGAAAAACATTCAGTACTTC CAWSAYGMTISGRAKNIQYF
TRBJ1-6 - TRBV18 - TGTGCCAGCTTCGGGGGCGCCTCTAATTCACCCCTCCACTTT CASFGGASNSPLHF
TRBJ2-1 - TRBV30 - TGTGCCTGGAGTGTACCGGGCGGGCGCCTCTACAATGAGCAGTTCTTC CAWSVPGGRLYNEQFF
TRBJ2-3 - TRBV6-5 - TGTGCCAGCCAACTAATCCCCAGCACAGATACGCAGTATTTT CASQLIPSTDTQYF
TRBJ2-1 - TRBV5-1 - TGCGCCAGCAATCTTCTCGGAGGGGGTCATGAGCAGTTCTTC CASNLLGGGHEQFF
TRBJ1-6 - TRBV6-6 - TGTGCCAGCAGGCTAGGGCAAAAAGATTCACCCCTCCACTTT CASRLGQKDSPLHF
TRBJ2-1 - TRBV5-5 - TGTGCCAGCAGCCCTGGAGTCGGGCGCGCCAATGAGCAGTTCTTC CASSPGVGRANEQFF
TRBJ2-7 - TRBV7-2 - TGTGCCAGCAGCTTGGGGACGGCCTCCTACGAGCAGTACTTC CASSLGTASYEQYF
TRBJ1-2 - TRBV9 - TGTGCCAGCAGCTTAGACCTCGGGTATGGCTACACCTTC CASSLDLGYGYTF
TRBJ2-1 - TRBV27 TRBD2 TGTGCCAGCAGTCCTTTCCCACTAGCGTACTCCTACAATGAGCAGTTCTTC CASSPFPLAYSYNEQFF
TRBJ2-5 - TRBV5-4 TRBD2 TGTGCCAGCAGCTTGTCCGGCGGGGGTTGGTCAGAGACCCAGTACTTC CASSLSGGGWSETQYF
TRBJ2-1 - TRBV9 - TGTGCCAGCAGCGCGACGACCTACTCTCATTGGCAGTTCTTC CASSATTYSHWQFF
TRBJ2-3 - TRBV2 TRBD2 TGTGCCAGCAGTTACTTGAGCGGGGGTGGAGATACGCAGTATTTT CASSYLSGGGDTQYF
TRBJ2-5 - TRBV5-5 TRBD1 TGTGCCAGCAGCTCTCCGACAGGGCCAGAGACCCAGTACTTC CASSSPTGPETQYF
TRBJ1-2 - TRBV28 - TGTGCCAGCAGCCGAATTGCCCGGGTGTCATTCTATGGCTACACCTTC CASSRIARVSFYGYTF
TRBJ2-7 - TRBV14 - TGTGCCAGCAGCCCTTTACCTAAGAACGTCTACGAGCAGTACTTC CASSPLPKNVYEQYF
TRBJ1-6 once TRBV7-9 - TGTGCCAGCAGCTTAGGGGCGAGTAATTCACCCCTCCACTTT CASSLGASNSPLHF
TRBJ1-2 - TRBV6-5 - TGTGCCAGCAGCGGGAGGACAGCGCCAGTCTATGGCTACACCTTC CASSGRTAPVYGYTF
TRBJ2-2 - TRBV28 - TGTGCCAGCAGTTTGGGACCTCAAGCGAACACCGGGGAGCTGTTTTTT CASSLGPQANTGELFF
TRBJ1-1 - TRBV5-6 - TGTGCCAGCAGCTTTATCGGACTCGACACTGAAGCTTTCTTT CASSFIGLDTEAFF
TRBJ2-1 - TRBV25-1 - TGTGCCAGCAGTGATTACAATGAGCAGTTCTTC CASSDYNEQFF
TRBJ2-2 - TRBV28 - TGTGCCAGCAGTACGAACACCGGGGAGCTGTTTTTT CASSTNTGELFF
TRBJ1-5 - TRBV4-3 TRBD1 TGCGCCAGCAGCCAAGTTCTCCACAGGGGGCACGGTCAGCCCCAGCATTTT CASSQVLHRGHGQPQHF
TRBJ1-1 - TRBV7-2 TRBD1 TGTGCCAGCAGCTCACGGACAGGTGAAGCTTTCTTT CASSSRTGEAFF
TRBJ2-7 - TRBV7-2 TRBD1 TGTGCCAGCAGCCCCGGGACAGGGACTTGGGAGCAGTACTTC CASSPGTGTWEQYF
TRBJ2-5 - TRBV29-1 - TGCAGCGTTGACTCTCCTTTAGGGGGGGGCCTGGAGACCCAGTACTTC CSVDSPLGGGLETQYF
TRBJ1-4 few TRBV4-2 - TGTGCCAGCAGCCAAGATACAAGGGAAAAACTGTTTTTT CASSQDTREKLFF
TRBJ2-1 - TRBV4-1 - TGCGCCAGCAGCCTCGGGTCGAATTACAATGAGCAGTTCTTC CASSLGSNYNEQFF
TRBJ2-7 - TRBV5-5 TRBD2 TGTGCCAGCAGCTTGGTGAAGCGGGGCTACGAGCAGTACTTC CASSLVKRGYEQYF
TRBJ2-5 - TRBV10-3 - TGTGCCATCAGTGAGTCGGGTGTGGGCGAGACCCAGTACTTC CAISESGVGETQYF
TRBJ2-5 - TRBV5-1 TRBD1 TGCGCCAGCAGCCTAGACAGGGCAGAGACCCAGTACTTC CASSLDRAETQYF
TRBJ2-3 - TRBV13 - TGTGCCAGCAGCTTACTAGGGGGCACAGATACGCAGTATTTT CASSLLGGTDTQYF
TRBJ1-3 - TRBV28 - TGTGCCAGCAGCCGGGCAGGGCTCGGAAACACCATATATTTT CASSRAGLGNTIYF
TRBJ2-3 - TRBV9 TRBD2 TGTGCCAGCAGCGTAGAGCCGGGACTAGCGGGGGGGCCCACAGATACGCAGTATTTT CASSVEPGLAGGPTDTQYF
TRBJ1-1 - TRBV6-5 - TGTGCCAGCAGTTACTCCGGACAGTTTGAAGCTTTCTTT CASSYSGQFEAFF
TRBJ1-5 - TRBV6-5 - TGTGCCACTTCAGGTGCAAATAGCAATCAGCCCCAGCATTTT CATSGANSNQPQHF
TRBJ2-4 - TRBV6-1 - TGTGCCGCGGGACCCCAGTGGTTC CAAGPQWF
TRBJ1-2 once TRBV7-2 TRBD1 TGTGCCAGCAGCGAACAGGGGAGATACTATGGCTACACCTTC CASSEQGRYYGYTF
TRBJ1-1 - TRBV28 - TGTGCCAGCAGTTTTCAGGGGACGGAAGCTTTCTTT CASSFQGTEAFF